This is a list of T cell receptor beta chains from one sample in a study of blood T cell repertoires in COVID-19. The data were produced by immunoSEQ multiplex PCR, yet TCRdb's version contains in-frame clones alone and is incomplete. The sample holds 200,000 to 300,000 clones, 88% seen once. Sequenced input: peripheral blood. These receptors were collected from a woman under 40 with COVID-19, enrolled during active disease. The CDR3 runs from the conserved cysteine through the conserved F or W. Each record gives: clone size, J gene, D gene, V gene, CDR3 protein, CDR3 DNA. A D gene is named only where the DNA matches it firmly. Size tells how often a clone was seen (once, few, many) or the class of an expanded clone, and some rows leave it out.

>NA|TRBJ2-2|NA|TRBV3-1/TRBV3-2
CASSQQSLVGLFF
TGTGCCAGCAGCCAACAATCACTAGTAGGGCTGTTTTTT
>NA|TRBJ1-4|NA|TRBV29-1
CSVSEGTNEKLFF
TGCAGCGTTTCGGAGGGAACTAATGAAAAACTGTTTTTT
>NA|TRBJ2-2|TRBD1|TRBV19
CASSMGQGIAGELFF
TGTGCCAGTAGTATGGGACAGGGGATCGCCGGGGAGCTGTTTTTT
>once|TRBJ2-1|TRBD2|TRBV7-2
CASSPLASGNGDNEQFF
TGTGCCAGCAGCCCCTTAGCAAGCGGGAACGGCGACAATGAGCAGTTCTTC
>NA|TRBJ2-1|TRBD2|TRBV3-1/TRBV3-2
CASSPKPTGTSTEQFF
TGTGCCAGCAGCCCTAAACCCACCGGGACTAGCACAGAGCAGTTCTTC
>NA|TRBJ2-1|NA|TRBV5-1
CASSWGTTPSDEQFF
TGCGCCAGCAGCTGGGGGACAACTCCCTCGGATGAGCAGTTCTTC
>NA|TRBJ2-2|NA|TRBV12-3/TRBV12-4
CAGQSPNTGELFF
TGTGCGGGCCAGTCCCCGAACACCGGGGAGCTGTTTTTT
>NA|TRBJ1-2|TRBD1|TRBV29-1
CSVYSDRELGYGYTF
TGCAGCGTTTACTCGGACAGGGAGCTAGGCTATGGCTACACCTTC
>NA|TRBJ2-1|TRBD2|TRBV10-2
CASSYSGETYNEQFF
TGCGCCAGCAGTTATAGCGGGGAAACCTACAATGAGCAGTTCTTC
>NA|TRBJ1-1|NA|TRBV19
CASSIAGGTNVEAFF
TGTGCCAGTAGTATAGCCGGGGGGACGAACGTTGAAGCTTTCTTT
>NA|TRBJ1-5|NA|TRBV24-1
CATSSRVDQPQHF
TGTGCCACCAGTTCCCGAGTAGATCAGCCCCAGCATTTT
>once|TRBJ1-5|NA|TRBV12-3/TRBV12-4
CASSLNGNQPQHF
TGTGCCAGCAGTTTGAACGGGAATCAGCCCCAGCATTTT
>NA|TRBJ2-7|TRBD1|TRBV27
CASSFEQGPYEQYF
TGTGCCAGCAGTTTCGAACAGGGGCCCTACGAGCAGTACTTC
>NA|TRBJ2-1|TRBD2|TRBV6-5
CASSYRTSGGNEQFF
TGTGCCAGCAGTTATAGGACTAGCGGGGGCAATGAGCAGTTCTTC
>NA|TRBJ2-5|TRBD2|TRBV4-2
CASSQDWTSGGQETQYF
TGTGCCAGCAGCCAAGACTGGACTAGCGGGGGTCAAGAGACCCAGTACTTC
>NA|TRBJ1-2|NA|TRBV11-2
CASSLEAGLNYGYTF
TGTGCCAGCAGCTTAGAGGCAGGGCTAAACTATGGCTACACCTTC
>NA|TRBJ2-7|TRBD1|TRBV4-3
CASSHQDRDGYEQYF
TGCGCCAGCAGCCACCAGGACAGGGACGGGTACGAGCAGTACTTC
>NA|TRBJ2-3|TRBD2|TRBV5-4
CASSLGRAGRADTQYF
TGTGCCAGCAGCTTGGGCCGAGCGGGGCGGGCAGATACGCAGTATTTT
>NA|TRBJ2-7|NA|TRBV27
CASSSGSKAYEQYF
TGTGCCAGCAGTTCCGGGAGTAAGGCCTACGAGCAGTACTTC
>NA|TRBJ1-2|NA|TRBV19
CASSPGIYGYTF
TGTGCCAGTAGTCCGGGGATTTATGGCTACACCTTC
>NA|TRBJ1-4|TRBD1|TRBV6-5
CASSPGTGGNEKLFF
TGTGCCAGCAGCCCCGGGACAGGGGGAAATGAAAAACTGTTTTTT
>NA|TRBJ1-5|NA|TRBV3-1/TRBV3-2
CASSQDGGGNQPQHF
TGTGCCAGCAGCCAAGACGGGGGGGGCAATCAGCCCCAGCATTTT
>NA|TRBJ1-3|TRBD1|TRBV11-3
CASSAFFYGTGSYTIYF
TGTGCCAGCAGCGCGTTTTTTTATGGGACAGGGAGTTACACCATATATTTT
>NA|TRBJ2-1|TRBD1|TRBV25-1
CASSILLTGSSYNEQFF
TGTGCCAGCAGTATACTACTGACAGGGAGCTCCTACAATGAGCAGTTCTTC
>NA|TRBJ1-2|NA|TRBV3-1/TRBV3-2
CASSTGIGYGYTF
TGTGCCAGCAGTACAGGGATTGGTTATGGCTACACCTTC
>NA|TRBJ1-5|NA|TRBV4-2
CASSQDWAVNQPQHF
TGTGCCAGCAGCCAAGATTGGGCTGTGAATCAGCCCCAGCATTTT
>NA|TRBJ1-4|NA|TRBV4-1
CASSQRTLGEKLFF
TGCGCCAGCAGCCAACGGACATTGGGAGAAAAACTGTTTTTT
>NA|TRBJ1-1|NA|TRBV29-1
CSVEGTEHDFF
TGCAGCGTTGAAGGGACAGAACATGATTTCTTT
>NA|TRBJ1-1|NA|TRBV10-1
CASSELIRTATEAFF
TGCGCCAGCAGTGAGTTGATTCGGACAGCTACTGAAGCTTTCTTT
>NA|TRBJ2-2|NA|TRBV30
CAWRGQTAHTGELFF
TGTGCCTGGAGGGGCCAAACCGCTCACACCGGGGAGCTGTTTTTT
>NA|TRBJ2-1|TRBD2|TRBV7-9
CASSLGLRGNEQFF
TGTGCCAGCAGCTTAGGGTTGCGGGGGAATGAGCAGTTCTTC
>NA|TRBJ2-1|NA|TRBV3-1/TRBV3-2
CASSQDNTRVWGEEDEQFF
TGTGCCAGCAGCCAAGATAATACTAGGGTTTGGGGAGAAGAGGATGAGCAGTTCTTC
>NA|TRBJ1-2|NA|TRBV2
CANPGGNYGYTF
TGTGCCAATCCGGGGGGGAACTATGGCTACACCTTC
>NA|TRBJ2-2|TRBD2|TRBV7-2
CASSLRTSGLAGGELFF
TGTGCCAGCAGCCTAAGAACCTCGGGACTAGCGGGCGGGGAGCTGTTTTTT
>NA|TRBJ2-7|TRBD1|TRBV11-2
CASSLAAGGTYEQYF
TGTGCCAGCAGCTTAGCAGCAGGGGGAACCTACGAGCAGTACTTC
>NA|TRBJ1-1|NA|TRBV7-9
CASSLEGTGEAFF
TGTGCCAGCAGCTTGGAGGGTACGGGTGAAGCTTTCTTT
>NA|TRBJ2-5|NA|TRBV7-9
CASSSDREQETQYF
TGTGCCAGCAGCTCCGACAGAGAGCAAGAGACCCAGTACTTC
>few|TRBJ2-7|TRBD1|TRBV28
CASHGTVTYEQYF
TGTGCTTCCCACGGGACAGTTACCTACGAGCAGTACTTC
>NA|TRBJ1-4|TRBD1|TRBV3-1/TRBV3-2
CASSFRTGTGEKLFF
TGTGCCAGCAGCTTTCGGACAGGGACCGGTGAAAAACTGTTTTTT
>NA|TRBJ1-2|TRBD1|TRBV29-1
CSVDRGQGDYGYTF
TGCAGCGTTGACAGGGGACAGGGGGATTATGGCTACACCTTC
>NA|TRBJ1-2|TRBD1|TRBV10-3
CATYQGASYGYTF
TGTGCCACCTACCAGGGGGCGAGCTATGGCTACACCTTC
>once|TRBJ2-3|TRBD2|TRBV28
CASSLAGALTDTQYF
TGTGCCAGCAGTTTAGCGGGAGCACTCACAGATACGCAGTATTTT
>NA|TRBJ1-4|NA|TRBV13
CASSLAGGATNEKLFF
TGTGCCAGCAGCTTAGCGGGGGGAGCAACTAATGAAAAACTGTTTTTT
>NA|TRBJ2-2|NA|TRBV5-1
CASSLTGAGELFF
TGCGCCAGCAGCTTGACCGGGGCCGGGGAGCTGTTTTTT
>NA|TRBJ1-1|NA|TRBV11-3
CASSLLGGDTEAFF
TGTGCCAGCAGCCTACTAGGAGGGGACACTGAAGCTTTCTTT
>NA|TRBJ1-2|TRBD1|TRBV7-6
CASSLARDRVFASGYTF
TGTGCCAGCAGCTTAGCCCGGGACAGGGTGTTTGCCTCCGGCTACACCTTC
>NA|TRBJ1-3|TRBD1|TRBV18
CASSEGQGAGNTIYF
TGTGCCAGCTCAGAAGGACAGGGAGCTGGAAACACCATATATTTT
>few|TRBJ2-3|TRBD2|TRBV11-3
CASSFGSQRELTDTQYF
TGTGCCAGCAGCTTCGGTTCTCAGCGGGAGCTCACAGATACGCAGTATTTT
>few|TRBJ2-1|TRBD2|TRBV11-2
CASSPGLAGGQEQFF
TGTGCCAGCAGCCCCGGACTAGCGGGGGGGCAGGAGCAGTTCTTC
>NA|TRBJ1-2|TRBD1|TRBV7-2
CASSLGRDSFNYGYTF
TGTGCCAGCAGCTTAGGGAGGGACAGCTTTAACTATGGCTACACCTTC